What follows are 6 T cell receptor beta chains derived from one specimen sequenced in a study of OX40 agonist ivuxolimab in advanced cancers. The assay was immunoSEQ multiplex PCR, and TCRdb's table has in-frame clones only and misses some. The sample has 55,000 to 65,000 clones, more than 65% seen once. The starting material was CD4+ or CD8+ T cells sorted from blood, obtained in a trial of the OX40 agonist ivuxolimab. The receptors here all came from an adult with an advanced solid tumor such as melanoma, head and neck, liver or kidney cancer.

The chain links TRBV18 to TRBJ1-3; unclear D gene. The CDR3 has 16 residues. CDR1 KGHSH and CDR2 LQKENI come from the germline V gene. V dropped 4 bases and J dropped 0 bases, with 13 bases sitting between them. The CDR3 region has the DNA TGTGCCAGCTCACTTTACCTCGGAGACTCTGGAAACACCATATATTTT. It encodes CASSLYLGDSGNTIYF.

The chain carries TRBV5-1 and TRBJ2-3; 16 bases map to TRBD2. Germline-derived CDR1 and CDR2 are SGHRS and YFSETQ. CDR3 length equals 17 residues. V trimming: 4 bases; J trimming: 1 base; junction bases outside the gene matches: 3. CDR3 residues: CASSTGTSGRGTDTQYF. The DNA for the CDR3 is TGCGCCAGCAGCACCGGGACTAGCGGGAGGGGCACAGATACGCAGTATTTT.

For the CDR3, the DNA is TGTGCCAGCAGCACAACTAGCGGGAGCCATGAGCAGTTCTTC. Translating it yields CASSTTSGSHEQFF. This chain joins TRBV9 and TRBJ2-1; TRBD2 aligns across 11 bases. The V gene end was trimmed by 4 bases and the J gene end by 8 bases; junction bases not matched to a gene: 5. Germline CDR1 and CDR2: SGDLS and YYNGEE. CDR3 length: 14 amino acids.

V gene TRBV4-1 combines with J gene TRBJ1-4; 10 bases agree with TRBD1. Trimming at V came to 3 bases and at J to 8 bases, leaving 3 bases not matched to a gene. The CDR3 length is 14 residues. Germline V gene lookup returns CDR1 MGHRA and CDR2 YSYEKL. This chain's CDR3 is CASSQADRGEKLFF. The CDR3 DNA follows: TGCGCCAGCAGCCAGGCGGACAGGGGGGAAAAACTGTTTTTT.

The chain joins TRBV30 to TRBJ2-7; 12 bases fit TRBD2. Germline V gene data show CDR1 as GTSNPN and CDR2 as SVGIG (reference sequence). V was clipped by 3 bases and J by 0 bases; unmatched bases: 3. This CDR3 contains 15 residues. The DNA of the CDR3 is TGTGCCTGGAGGGTGACTAGCGGGAGCTCCTACGAGCAGTACTTC. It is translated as CAWRVTSGSSYEQYF.

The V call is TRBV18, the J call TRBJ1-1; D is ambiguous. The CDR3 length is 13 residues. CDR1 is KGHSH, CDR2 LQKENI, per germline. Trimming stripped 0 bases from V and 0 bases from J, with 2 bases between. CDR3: CASSPPLNTEAFF. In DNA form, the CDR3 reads TGTGCCAGCTCACCACCTTTGAACACTGAAGCTTTCTTT.